This T cell receptor beta chain derives from a study of response to subunit inactivated influenza vaccine. A single record per CDR3 protein comes from TCRdb applying MiXCR to the RT-PCR reads. The sample contains roughly 790,000 distinct CDR3 sequences, about 20% of which appear only once. The sequence came from a man aged 45-65 years who received an inactivated influenza vaccine. Sequenced here: PBMCs from blood, sampled approximately 5 days after vaccination.

The CDR3 DNA sequence: TGCGCCAGCAGCCAAGAGCGAGTCGCGGGAACCGGGGAGCTGTTTTTT. Its translation is CASSQERVAGTGELFF. The rearrangement joins TRBV4-1 to TRBJ2-2, with D perhaps matching TRBD2 (6 bases). The V gene lost 0 bases and the J gene lost 5 bases, with 13 bases spanning the gap. The CDR3 is 16 residues long. Looked up from germline, CDR1 is MGHRA and CDR2 is YSYEKL.